This TCR beta chain appears in the sequencing data of a study of T cell repertoires in cytomegalovirus infection. The wider study: Recently identified HLA-C-restricted and well-studied HLA-B-restricted CMV epitopes were used. It was the public TCR beta signatures that indicated both CMV infection and matching HLA type.

General study points: Totalled public TCR beta family frequency picked out people who carried CMV plus the relevant HLA. The study found HLA-C-restricted CMV-specific TCR beta clonotypes dominating the ex vivo response.

Note on this clonotype: Its antigen remains unknown.

The CDR3 runs 16 residues. The germline gives CDR1 MNHEY, CDR2 SVGEGT. V lost 2 bases and J lost 0, with 11 bases in between. TCRdb processed the reads anew with MiXCR; each CDR3 protein has one entry. The sample lists around 430,000 distinct CDR3 sequences, 42% seen once, with roughly two fifths in the top ten. This TCR came from a human donor in good health (CMV status not recorded). Some clones in this sample may be carry-over from other donors' samples. This chain links TRBV6-2 or TRBV6-3 with TRBJ2-1; possibly TRBD1 for D (5 bases). Here the sequenced sample was cultured PBMCs, taken from culture after CMV antigen stimulation. CDR3 in DNA: TGTGCCAGCAGTTACGCTAGGGGTAGCTCCTACAATGAGCAGTTCTTC. Translating gives CASSYARGSSYNEQFF.